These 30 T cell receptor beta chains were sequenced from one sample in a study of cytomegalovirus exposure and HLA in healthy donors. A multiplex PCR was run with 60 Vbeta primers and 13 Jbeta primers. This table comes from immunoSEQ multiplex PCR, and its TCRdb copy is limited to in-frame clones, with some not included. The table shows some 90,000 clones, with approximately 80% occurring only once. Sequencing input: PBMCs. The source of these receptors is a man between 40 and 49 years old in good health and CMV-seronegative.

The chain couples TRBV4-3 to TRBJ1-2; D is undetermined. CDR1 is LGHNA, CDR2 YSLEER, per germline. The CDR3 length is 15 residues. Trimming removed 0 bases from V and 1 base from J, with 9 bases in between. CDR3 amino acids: CASSQEVLSNYGYTF. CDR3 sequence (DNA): TGCGCCAGCAGCCAAGAGGTTCTGAGTAACTATGGCTACACCTTC.

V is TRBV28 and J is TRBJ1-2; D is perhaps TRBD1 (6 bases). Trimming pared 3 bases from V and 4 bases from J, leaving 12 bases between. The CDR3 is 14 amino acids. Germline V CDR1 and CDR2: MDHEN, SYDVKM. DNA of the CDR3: TGTGCCAGCAGTTTCTCGGACAGACCCTATGGCTACACCTTC. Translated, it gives CASSFSDRPYGYTF.

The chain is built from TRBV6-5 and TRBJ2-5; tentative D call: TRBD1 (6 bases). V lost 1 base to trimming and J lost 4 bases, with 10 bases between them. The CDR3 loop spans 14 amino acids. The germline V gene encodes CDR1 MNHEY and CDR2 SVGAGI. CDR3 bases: TGTGCCAGCAGTTACTACGGCAGGGGAGAGACCCAGTACTTC. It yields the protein CASSYYGRGETQYF.

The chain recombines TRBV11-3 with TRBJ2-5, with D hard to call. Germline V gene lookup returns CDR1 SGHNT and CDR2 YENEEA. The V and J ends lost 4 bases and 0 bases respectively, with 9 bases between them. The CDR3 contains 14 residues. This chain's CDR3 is CASSSTRYQETQYF. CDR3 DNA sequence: TGTGCCAGCAGCTCCACCCGGTACCAAGAGACCCAGTACTTC. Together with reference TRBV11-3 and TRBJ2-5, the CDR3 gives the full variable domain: EAGVVQSPRYKIIEKKQPVAFWCNPISGHNTLYWYLQNLGQGPELLIRYENEEAVDDSQLPKDRFSAERLKGVDSTLKIQPAELGDSAVYLCASSSTRYQETQYFGPGTRLLVL.

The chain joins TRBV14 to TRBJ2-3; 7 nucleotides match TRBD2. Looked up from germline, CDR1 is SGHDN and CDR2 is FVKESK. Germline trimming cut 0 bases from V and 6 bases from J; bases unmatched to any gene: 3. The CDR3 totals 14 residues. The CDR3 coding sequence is TGTGCCAGCAGCCAAGAACTAGCGTACGATACGCAGTATTTT. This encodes CASSQELAYDTQYF.

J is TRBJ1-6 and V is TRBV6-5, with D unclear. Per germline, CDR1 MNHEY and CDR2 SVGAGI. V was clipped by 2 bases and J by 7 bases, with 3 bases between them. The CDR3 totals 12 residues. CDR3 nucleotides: TGTGCCAGCAGTTACCAGAATTCACCCCTCCACTTT. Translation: CASSYQNSPLHF.

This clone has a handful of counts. The CDR3 DNA reads TGTGCCAGCAGTTTTATTTCCCCAACAGGGGGTAGCGAGCAGTTCTTC. Its translation: CASSFISPTGGSEQFF. This chain connects TRBV27 to TRBJ2-1; 8 bases map to TRBD1. The V gene's germline CDR1 is MNHEY and CDR2 SMNVEV (reference sequence). The CDR3 contains 16 residues. V was pared by 3 bases and J by 10 bases, with 14 bases of the junction left unmatched.

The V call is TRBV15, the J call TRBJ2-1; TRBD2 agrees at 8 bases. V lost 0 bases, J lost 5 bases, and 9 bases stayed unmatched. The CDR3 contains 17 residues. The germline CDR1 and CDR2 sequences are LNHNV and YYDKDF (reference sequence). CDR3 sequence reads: CATSRDTRTSPHNEQFF. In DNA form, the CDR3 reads TGTGCCACCAGCAGAGATACGAGGACTAGCCCTCACAATGAGCAGTTCTTC.

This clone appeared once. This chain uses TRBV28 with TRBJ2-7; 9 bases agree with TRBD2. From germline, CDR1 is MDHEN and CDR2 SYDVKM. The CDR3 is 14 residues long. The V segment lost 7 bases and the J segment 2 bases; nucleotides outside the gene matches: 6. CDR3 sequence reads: CASTLRGGTYEQYF. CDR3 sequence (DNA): TGTGCCAGCACCTTGCGGGGGGGAACCTACGAGCAGTACTTC.

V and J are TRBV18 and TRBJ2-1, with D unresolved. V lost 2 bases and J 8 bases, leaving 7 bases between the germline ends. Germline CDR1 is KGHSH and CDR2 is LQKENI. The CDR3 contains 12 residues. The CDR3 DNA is TGTGCCAGCTCACCAACGGGTGATGAGCAGTTCTTC. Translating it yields CASSPTGDEQFF.

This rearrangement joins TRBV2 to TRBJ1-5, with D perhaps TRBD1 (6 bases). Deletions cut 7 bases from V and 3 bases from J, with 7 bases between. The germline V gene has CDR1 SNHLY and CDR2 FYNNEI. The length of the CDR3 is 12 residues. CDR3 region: CASNRDNQPQHF. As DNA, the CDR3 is TGTGCCAGCAACAGGGACAATCAGCCCCAGCATTTT.

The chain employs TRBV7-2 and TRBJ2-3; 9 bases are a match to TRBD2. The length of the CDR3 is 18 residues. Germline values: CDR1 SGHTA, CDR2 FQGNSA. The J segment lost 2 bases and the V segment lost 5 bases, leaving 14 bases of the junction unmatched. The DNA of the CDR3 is TGTGCCAGCAGCATATCCGGGACTAGCTCCCCTCTCACAGATACGCAGTATTTT. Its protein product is CASSISGTSSPLTDTQYF.

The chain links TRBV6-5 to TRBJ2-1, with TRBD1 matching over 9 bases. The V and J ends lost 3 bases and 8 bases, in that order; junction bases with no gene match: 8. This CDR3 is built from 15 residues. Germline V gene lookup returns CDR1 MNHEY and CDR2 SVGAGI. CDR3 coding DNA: TGTGCCAGCAGTTATTCCGGACAGGGGAGGGATGAGCAGTTCTTC. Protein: CASSYSGQGRDEQFF.

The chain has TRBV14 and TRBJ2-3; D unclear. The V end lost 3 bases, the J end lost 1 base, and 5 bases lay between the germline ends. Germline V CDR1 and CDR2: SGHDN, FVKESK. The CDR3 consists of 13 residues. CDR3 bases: TGTGCCAGCAGCCAGAGCGGCACAGATACGCAGTATTTT. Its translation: CASSQSGTDTQYF.

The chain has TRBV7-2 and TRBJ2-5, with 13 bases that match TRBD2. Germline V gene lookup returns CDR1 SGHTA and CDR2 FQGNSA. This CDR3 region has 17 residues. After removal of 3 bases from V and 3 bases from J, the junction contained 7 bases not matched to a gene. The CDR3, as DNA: TGTGCCAGCAGCTTTTCCGGGACTAGCGGGGAGAAAGAGACCCAGTACTTC. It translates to CASSFSGTSGEKETQYF.

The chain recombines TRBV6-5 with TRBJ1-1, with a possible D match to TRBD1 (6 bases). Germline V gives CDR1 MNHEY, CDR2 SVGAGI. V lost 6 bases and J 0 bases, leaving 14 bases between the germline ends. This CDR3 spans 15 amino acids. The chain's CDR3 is CASRARQDLNTEAFF. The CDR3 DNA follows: TGTGCCAGCAGGGCTAGACAGGATTTGAACACTGAAGCTTTCTTT.

CDR3 bases: TGTGCCACCAGCAGTAGACAGGGGGGCTACGAGCAGTACTTC. This gives the protein CATSSRQGGYEQYF. The V gene is TRBV15, the J gene TRBJ2-5, with 9 bases identical to TRBD1. The J call is uncertain, as TRBJ2-7 better fits the DNA end. Germline CDR1 reads LNHNV; CDR2 reads YYDKDF (reference sequence). CDR3 length: 14 residues.

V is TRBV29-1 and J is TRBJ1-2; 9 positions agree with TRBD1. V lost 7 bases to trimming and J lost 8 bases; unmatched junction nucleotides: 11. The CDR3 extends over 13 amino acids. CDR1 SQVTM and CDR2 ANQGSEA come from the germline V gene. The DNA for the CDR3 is TGCAGCGGAGGGACCGGGACAGGGATCGGCTACACCTTC. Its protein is CSGGTGTGIGYTF.

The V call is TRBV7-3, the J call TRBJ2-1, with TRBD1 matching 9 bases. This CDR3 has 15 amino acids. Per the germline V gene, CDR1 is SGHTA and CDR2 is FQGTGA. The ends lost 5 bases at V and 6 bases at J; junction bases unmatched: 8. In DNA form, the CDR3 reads TGTGCCAGCAGCCCTTGGGGACAGGGCGGCAATGAGCAGTTCTTC. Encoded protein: CASSPWGQGGNEQFF.

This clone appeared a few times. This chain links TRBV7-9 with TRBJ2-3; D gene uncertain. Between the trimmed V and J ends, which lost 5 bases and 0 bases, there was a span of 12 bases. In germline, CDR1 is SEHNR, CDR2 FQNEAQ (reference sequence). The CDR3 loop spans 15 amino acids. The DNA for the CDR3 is TGTGCCAGCAGCACCATTCTCACTAGCACAGATACGCAGTATTTT. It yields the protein CASSTILTSTDTQYF.

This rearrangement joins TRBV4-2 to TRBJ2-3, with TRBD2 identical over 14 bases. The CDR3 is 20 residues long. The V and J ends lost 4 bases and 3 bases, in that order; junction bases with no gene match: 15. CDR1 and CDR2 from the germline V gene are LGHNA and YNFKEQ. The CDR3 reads CASSLTRDGTSGGITDTQYF. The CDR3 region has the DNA TGTGCCAGCAGCCTCACCCGAGATGGGACTAGCGGGGGCATAACAGATACGCAGTATTTT.

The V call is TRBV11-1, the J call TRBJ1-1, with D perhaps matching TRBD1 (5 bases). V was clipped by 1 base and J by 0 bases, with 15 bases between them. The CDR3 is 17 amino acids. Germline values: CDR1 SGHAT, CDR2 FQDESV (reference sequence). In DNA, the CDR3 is TGTGCCAGCAGCTTAGGAATTAGTGACAGCCTGAACACTGAAGCTTTCTTT. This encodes CASSLGISDSLNTEAFF.

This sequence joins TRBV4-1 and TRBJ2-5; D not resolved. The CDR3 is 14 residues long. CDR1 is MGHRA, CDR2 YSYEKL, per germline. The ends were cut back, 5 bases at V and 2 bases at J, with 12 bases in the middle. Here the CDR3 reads CASSAAVSQETQYF. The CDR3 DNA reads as TGCGCCAGCAGCGCCGCGGTCAGTCAAGAGACCCAGTACTTC.

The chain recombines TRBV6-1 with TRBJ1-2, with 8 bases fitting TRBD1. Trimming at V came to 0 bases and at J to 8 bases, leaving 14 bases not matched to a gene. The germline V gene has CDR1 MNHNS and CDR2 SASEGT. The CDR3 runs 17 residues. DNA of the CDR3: TGTGCCAGCAGTGAAGCGTGGGGTAGGGGACAGGCGTGGGGCTACACCTTC. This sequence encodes CASSEAWGRGQAWGYTF.

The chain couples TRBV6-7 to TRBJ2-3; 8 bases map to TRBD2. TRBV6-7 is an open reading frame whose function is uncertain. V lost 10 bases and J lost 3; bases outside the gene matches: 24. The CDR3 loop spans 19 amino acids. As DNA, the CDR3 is TGTGCCAAGGAGACGGGGGGGCCTGGGGACCAGCGGTGGACAGATACGCAGTATTTT. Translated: CAKETGGPGDQRWTDTQYF.

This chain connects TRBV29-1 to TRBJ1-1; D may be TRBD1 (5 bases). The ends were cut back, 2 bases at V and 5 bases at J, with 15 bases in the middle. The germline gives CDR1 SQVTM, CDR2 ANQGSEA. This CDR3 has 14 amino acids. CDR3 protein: CSVESLWGGTEAFF. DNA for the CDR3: TGCAGCGTTGAATCACTTTGGGGGGGAACTGAAGCTTTCTTT. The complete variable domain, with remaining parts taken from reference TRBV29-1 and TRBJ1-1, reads SAVISQKPSRDICQRGTSLTIQCQVDSQVTMMFWYRQQPGQSLTLIATANQGSEATYESGFVIDKFPISRPNLTFSTLTVSNMSPEDSSIYLCSVESLWGGTEAFFGQGTRLTVV.

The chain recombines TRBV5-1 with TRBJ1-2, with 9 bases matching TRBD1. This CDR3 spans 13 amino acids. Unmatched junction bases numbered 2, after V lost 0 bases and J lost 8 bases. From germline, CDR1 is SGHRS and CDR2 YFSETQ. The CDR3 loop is CASSLVTGGGYTF. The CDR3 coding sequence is TGCGCCAGCAGCTTGGTGACAGGGGGGGGCTACACCTTC.

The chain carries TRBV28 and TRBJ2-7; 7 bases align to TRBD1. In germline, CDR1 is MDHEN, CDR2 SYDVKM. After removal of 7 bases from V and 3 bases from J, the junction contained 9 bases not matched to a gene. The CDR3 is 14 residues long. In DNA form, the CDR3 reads TGTGCCAGCAACCGACCGGCAGGGGGCTACGAGCAGTACTTC. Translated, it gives CASNRPAGGYEQYF. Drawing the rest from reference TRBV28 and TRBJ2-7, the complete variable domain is DVKVTQSSRYLVKRTGEKVFLECVQDMDHENMFWYRQDPGLGLRLIYFSYDVKMKEKGDIPEGYSVSREKKERFSLILESASTNQTSMYLCASNRPAGGYEQYFGPGTRLTVT.

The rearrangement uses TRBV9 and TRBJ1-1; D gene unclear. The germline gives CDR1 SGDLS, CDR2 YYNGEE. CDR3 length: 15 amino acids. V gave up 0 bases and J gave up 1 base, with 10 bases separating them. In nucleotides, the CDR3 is TGTGCCAGCAGCGTAGGTCACTCTGGGAACACTGAAGCTTTCTTT. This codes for CASSVGHSGNTEAFF.

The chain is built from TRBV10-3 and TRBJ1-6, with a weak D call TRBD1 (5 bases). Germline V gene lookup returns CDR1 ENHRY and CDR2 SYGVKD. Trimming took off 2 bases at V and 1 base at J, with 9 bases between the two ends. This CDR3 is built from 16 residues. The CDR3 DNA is TGTGCCATCAGTGAGCCAGGGCTGTCCTATAATTCACCCCTCCACTTT. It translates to CAISEPGLSYNSPLHF.